These T cell receptor beta chains were read from a single sample in a study of OX40 agonist ivuxolimab in advanced cancers. The table came from immunoSEQ multiplex PCR; TCRdb's copy has only in-frame clones and leaves some out. This repertoire shows 35,000 to 40,000 clones, less than 85% found once; its top ten account for roughly 18%. Sequencing used CD4+ or CD8+ T cells sorted from blood, obtained in a trial of the OX40 agonist ivuxolimab. These receptors all come from an adult with an advanced solid tumor such as melanoma, head and neck, liver or kidney cancer. Both conserved end residues are part of each CDR3. A D gene is named only where the DNA matches it firmly. Rows give clone size only sometimes, using once, few, many, or a class for an expanded clone.

J,size,length,V,D,CDR3,DNA
TRBJ1-1,-,16,TRBV6-5,TRBD1,CASSYSGQDSNTEAFF,TGTGCCAGCAGTTACTCGGGACAGGACTCGAACACTGAAGCTTTCTTT
TRBJ2-3,once,14,TRBV11-3,-,CASSYAASTDTQYF,TGTGCCAGCAGCTACGCGGCTAGCACAGATACGCAGTATTTT
TRBJ2-7,-,13,TRBV6-6,TRBD2,CATREWGTREQYF,TGTGCCACTAGGGAGTGGGGGACTAGGGAGCAGTACTTC
TRBJ2-1,once,12,TRBV28,-,CATAFSYNEQFF,TGTGCCACCGCCTTCTCCTACAATGAGCAGTTCTTC
TRBJ1-2,-,12,TRBV7-9,-,CASSLGARGYTF,TGTGCCAGCAGCTTAGGTGCCAGAGGCTACACCTTC
TRBJ2-7,few,14,TRBV7-9,TRBD1,CASHRTGVPNEQYF,TGTGCCAGCCATCGGACAGGGGTTCCCAACGAGCAGTACTTC
TRBJ2-7,-,13,TRBV29-1,-,CSVVRGNTYEQYF,TGCAGCGTTGTCAGGGGTAACACCTACGAGCAGTACTTC
TRBJ2-7,-,15,TRBV27,-,CASSPEVGRHYEQYF,TGTGCCAGCAGTCCTGAAGTGGGGCGCCACTACGAGCAGTACTTC
TRBJ2-7,-,13,TRBV5-4,-,CASSFGGSYEQYF,TGTGCCAGCAGCTTCGGTGGCTCCTACGAGCAGTACTTC
TRBJ1-2,-,15,TRBV27,-,CASSQSYREYYGYTF,TGTGCCAGCAGTCAATCCTACAGGGAGTACTATGGCTACACCTTC
TRBJ2-7,few,13,TRBV15,-,CATRRRGGYEQYF,TGTGCCACCCGGCGACGGGGTGGCTACGAGCAGTACTTC
TRBJ2-1,-,13,TRBV9,-,CASSVTPNNEQFF,TGTGCCAGCAGCGTAACGCCGAACAATGAGCAGTTCTTC
TRBJ2-7,-,15,TRBV27,TRBD1,CASSPGQGASYEQYF,TGTGCCAGCAGCCCCGGTCAGGGGGCCTCCTACGAGCAGTACTTC
TRBJ2-7,-,16,TRBV5-1,-,CASSLGSGEVPYEQYF,TGCGCCAGCAGCTTGGGGTCAGGGGAGGTTCCCTACGAGCAGTACTTC
TRBJ2-7,-,12,TRBV11-3,-,CASSYIADAMYF,TGTGCCAGCAGCTATATCGCGGATGCTATGTACTTC
TRBJ1-3,-,12,TRBV7-9,-,CASSPGGNTIYF,TGTGCCAGCAGCCCCGGAGGAAACACCATATATTTT
TRBJ1-1,-,15,TRBV5-1,-,CASSLASDLNTEAFF,TGCGCCAGCAGCTTGGCCTCGGACCTGAACACTGAAGCTTTCTTT
TRBJ2-7,-,15,TRBV6-1,TRBD2,CATLGDGRDYYEQYF,TGTGCCACCCTGGGAGATGGGAGGGATTATTACGAGCAGTACTTC
TRBJ2-2,-,15,TRBV7-6,TRBD2,CASSSAGVNTGELFF,TGTGCCAGCAGCTCGGCGGGGGTGAACACCGGGGAGCTGTTTTTT
TRBJ1-1,-,15,TRBV13,TRBD1,CASRTRGGRDTEAFF,TGTGCCAGCAGAACCAGGGGGGGGCGGGACACTGAAGCTTTCTTT
TRBJ1-2,-,15,TRBV4-1,-,CASSQTVQSRYGYTF,TGCGCCAGCAGCCAAACAGTTCAATCGCGGTATGGCTACACCTTC
TRBJ2-3,-,15,TRBV9,-,CASSVVGSLTDTQYF,TGTGCCAGCAGCGTAGTCGGCTCGCTCACAGATACGCAGTATTTT
TRBJ1-3,medium-sized,19,TRBV27,-,CASTLTGTLVVRAGNTIYF,TGTGCCAGCACCCTTACCGGGACACTAGTTGTAAGGGCTGGAAACACCATATATTTT
TRBJ2-7,-,16,TRBV18,-,CASQLSDISTPYEQYF,TGTGCCAGCCAACTCTCGGACATATCGACTCCCTACGAGCAGTACTTC
TRBJ1-5,few,15,TRBV5-8,-,CASSSAGGNNQPQHF,TGTGCCAGCAGCAGTGCGGGGGGCAATAATCAGCCCCAGCATTTT
TRBJ1-1,-,12,TRBV10-3,-,CAISESDTQAFF,TGTGCCATCAGTGAGTCTGACACCCAAGCTTTCTTT
TRBJ2-7,few,13,TRBV18,-,CASSPGVAYEQYF,TGTGCCAGCTCACCGGGTGTAGCCTACGAGCAGTACTTC
TRBJ2-3,-,17,TRBV19,TRBD2,CASSILPGLAAPDTQYF,TGTGCCAGTAGTATACTACCGGGACTAGCGGCCCCAGATACGCAGTATTTT
TRBJ1-6,few,17,TRBV5-4,TRBD1,CASSLGGTGGNNSPLHF,TGTGCCAGCAGCTTGGGTGGGACAGGGGGGAATAATTCACCCCTCCACTTT
TRBJ1-2,-,16,TRBV4-3,-,CASSQDLGKPKDGYTF,TGCGCCAGCAGCCAAGATTTGGGAAAGCCGAAGGATGGCTACACCTTC
TRBJ2-3,-,16,TRBV7-6,-,CASSLEPRSSTDTQYF,TGTGCCAGCAGCTTAGAGCCTCGCTCTAGCACAGATACGCAGTATTTT
TRBJ2-7,-,10,TRBV20-1,-,CSAREWEQYF,TGCAGTGCTAGAGAATGGGAGCAGTACTTC
TRBJ2-5,-,18,TRBV2,TRBD2,CASRGTDPGLAYQETQYF,TGTGCCAGCAGGGGGACAGATCCGGGACTAGCGTACCAAGAGACCCAGTACTTC
TRBJ2-3,-,13,TRBV28,-,CASSLNGADTQYF,TGTGCCAGCAGTCTTAATGGGGCAGATACGCAGTATTTT
TRBJ1-5,-,14,TRBV28,TRBD1,CASSPDRVGQPQHF,TGTGCCAGCAGTCCGGACAGGGTGGGCCAGCCCCAGCATTTT
TRBJ1-3,-,15,TRBV11-1,-,CASSLVARYGNTIYF,TGTGCCAGCAGCTTAGTAGCACGGTACGGAAACACCATATATTTT
TRBJ1-1,-,14,TRBV19,-,CASSIRGGPTEAFF,TGTGCCAGTAGTATAAGAGGGGGGCCCACTGAAGCTTTCTTT
TRBJ2-7,once,14,TRBV6-6,-,CASSQRQDGLEQYF,TGTGCCAGCAGTCAAAGACAGGATGGCCTCGAGCAGTACTTC
TRBJ1-2,-,13,TRBV10-3,-,CAISEGAVYGYTF,TGTGCCATCAGTGAAGGGGCAGTCTATGGCTACACCTTC
TRBJ1-1,once,11,TRBV4-2,-,CASSQGAEAFF,TGTGCCAGCAGCCAAGGGGCGGAAGCTTTCTTT
TRBJ2-5,-,13,TRBV13,-,CASSPGMMETQYF,TGTGCCAGCAGCCCCGGGATGATGGAGACCCAGTACTTC
TRBJ2-2,-,15,TRBV4-1,-,CASSQVGRETGELFF,TGCGCCAGCAGCCAAGTTGGTCGGGAGACCGGGGAGCTGTTTTTT